What follows is one T cell receptor beta chain and its context. These data are taken from a study of blood T cell repertoires in COVID-19. Study details: Samples taken during acute and convalescent COVID-19 were collected in the United States, Italy and Spain. PBMCs, B-cell-depleted T cells, or T cells were the source of the cDNA or gDNA that made up the material.

This CDR3 is built from 14 residues. J was trimmed by 5 bases and V by 0 bases; bases with no gene match: 5. Germline CDR1 is GTSNPN and CDR2 is SVGIG (reference sequence). Per the original data handling: Amplifying reference gene primers gave estimates of nucleated cell counts. Clones were read by immunoSEQ multiplex PCR, and TCRdb kept only the in-frame ones, dropping some. From that table come the V and J calls and clone size; the DNA was used to work out D and trimming. This table has tens of thousands of clones, about 90% appearing once. The sample taken for sequencing was peripheral blood. The chain uses TRBV30 and TRBJ2-7, with 9 bases matching TRBD2. The receptor was isolated from a man aged 50-60 years with acute or convalescent COVID-19. The CDR3 spells CAWSVWASGNEQYF. The CDR3 region has the DNA TGTGCCTGGAGTGTATGGGCTAGCGGGAACGAGCAGTACTTC.